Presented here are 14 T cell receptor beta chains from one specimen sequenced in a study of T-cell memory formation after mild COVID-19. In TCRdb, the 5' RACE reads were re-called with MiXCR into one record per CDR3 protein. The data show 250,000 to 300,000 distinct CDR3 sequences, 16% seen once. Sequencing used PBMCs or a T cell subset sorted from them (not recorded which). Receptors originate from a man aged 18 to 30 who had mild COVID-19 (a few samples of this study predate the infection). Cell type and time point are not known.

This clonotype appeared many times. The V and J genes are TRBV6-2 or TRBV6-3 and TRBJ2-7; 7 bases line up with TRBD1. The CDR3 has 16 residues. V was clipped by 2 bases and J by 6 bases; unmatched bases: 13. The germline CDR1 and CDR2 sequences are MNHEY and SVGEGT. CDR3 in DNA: TGTGCCAGCAGTTACGCTCGGGACAGTCACCGGGTCGAGCAGTACGTC. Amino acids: CASSYARDSHRVEQYV.

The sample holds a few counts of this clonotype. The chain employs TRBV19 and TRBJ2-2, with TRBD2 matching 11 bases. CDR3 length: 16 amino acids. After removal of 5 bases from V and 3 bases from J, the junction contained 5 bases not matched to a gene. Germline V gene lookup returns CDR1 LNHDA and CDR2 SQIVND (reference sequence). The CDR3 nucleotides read TGTGCCAGTAGTTTCCTAGCGGGGGGTTACACCGGGGAGCTGTTTTTT. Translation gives CASSFLAGGYTGELFF.

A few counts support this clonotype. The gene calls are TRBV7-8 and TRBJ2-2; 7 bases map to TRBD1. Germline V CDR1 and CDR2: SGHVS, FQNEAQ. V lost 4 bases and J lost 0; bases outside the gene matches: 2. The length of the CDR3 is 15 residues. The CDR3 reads CASSSQGANTGELFF. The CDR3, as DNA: TGTGCCAGCAGCTCGCAGGGGGCGAACACCGGGGAGCTGTTTTTT.

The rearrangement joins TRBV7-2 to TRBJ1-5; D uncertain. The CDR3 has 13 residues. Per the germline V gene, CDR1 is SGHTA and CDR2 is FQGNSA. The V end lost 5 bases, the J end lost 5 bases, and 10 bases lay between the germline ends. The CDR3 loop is CASSPRRDQPQHF. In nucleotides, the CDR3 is TGTGCCAGCAGCCCTCGGAGGGATCAGCCCCAGCATTTT.

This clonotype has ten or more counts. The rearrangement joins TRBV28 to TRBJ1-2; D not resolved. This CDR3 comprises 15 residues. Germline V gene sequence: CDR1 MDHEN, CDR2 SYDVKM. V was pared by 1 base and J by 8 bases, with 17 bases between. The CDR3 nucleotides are TGTGCCAGCAGTTTATTCAGCGGGGTCCTTGGGGGCTACACCTTC. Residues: CASSLFSGVLGGYTF.

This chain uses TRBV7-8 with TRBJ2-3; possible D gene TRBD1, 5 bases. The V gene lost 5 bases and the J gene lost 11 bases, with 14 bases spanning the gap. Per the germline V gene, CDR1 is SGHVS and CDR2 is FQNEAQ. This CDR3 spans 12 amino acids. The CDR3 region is CASSGVDTEQYF. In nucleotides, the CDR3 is TGTGCCAGCAGCGGTGTGGACACAGAGCAGTATTTT.

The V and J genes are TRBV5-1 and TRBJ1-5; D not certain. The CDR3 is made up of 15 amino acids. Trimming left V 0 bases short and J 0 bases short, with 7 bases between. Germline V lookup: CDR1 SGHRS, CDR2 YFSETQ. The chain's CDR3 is CASSLDSHSNQPQHF. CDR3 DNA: TGCGCCAGCAGCTTGGACTCACATAGCAATCAGCCCCAGCATTTT.

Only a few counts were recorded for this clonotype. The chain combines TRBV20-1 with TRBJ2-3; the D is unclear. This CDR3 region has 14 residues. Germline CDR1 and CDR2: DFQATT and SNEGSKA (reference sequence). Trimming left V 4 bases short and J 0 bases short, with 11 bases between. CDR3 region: CSATLGTSTDTQYF. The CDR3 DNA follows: TGCAGTGCTACTTTAGGTACTAGCACAGATACGCAGTATTTT.

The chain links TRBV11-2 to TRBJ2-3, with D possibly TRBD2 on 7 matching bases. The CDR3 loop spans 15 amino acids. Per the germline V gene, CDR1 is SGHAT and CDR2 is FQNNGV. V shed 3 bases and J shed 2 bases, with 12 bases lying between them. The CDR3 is CASSFRGGHTDTQYF. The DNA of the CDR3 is TGTGCCAGCAGCTTTCGCGGGGGACACACAGATACGCAGTATTTT.

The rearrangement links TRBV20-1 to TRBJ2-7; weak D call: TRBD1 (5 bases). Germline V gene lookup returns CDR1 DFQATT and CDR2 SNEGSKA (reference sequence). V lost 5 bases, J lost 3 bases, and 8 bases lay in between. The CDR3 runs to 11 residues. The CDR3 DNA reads TGCAGTGCTGGGGCGCACTACGAGCAGTACGTC. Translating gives CSAGAHYEQYV.

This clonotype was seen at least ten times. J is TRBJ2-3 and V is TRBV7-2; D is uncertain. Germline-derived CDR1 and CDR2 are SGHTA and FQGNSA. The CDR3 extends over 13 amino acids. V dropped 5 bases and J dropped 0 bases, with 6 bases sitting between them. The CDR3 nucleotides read TGTGCCAGCAGCGGGCAGAGCACAGATACGCAGTATTTT. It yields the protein CASSGQSTDTQYF.

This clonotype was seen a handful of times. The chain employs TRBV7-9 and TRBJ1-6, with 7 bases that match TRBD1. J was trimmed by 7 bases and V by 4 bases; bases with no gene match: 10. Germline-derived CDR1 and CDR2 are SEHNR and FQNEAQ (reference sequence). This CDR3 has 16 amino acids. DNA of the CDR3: TGTGCCAGCAGCTCCCTGTCAACAGGGGTCAATTCACCCCTCCACTTT. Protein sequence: CASSSLSTGVNSPLHF.

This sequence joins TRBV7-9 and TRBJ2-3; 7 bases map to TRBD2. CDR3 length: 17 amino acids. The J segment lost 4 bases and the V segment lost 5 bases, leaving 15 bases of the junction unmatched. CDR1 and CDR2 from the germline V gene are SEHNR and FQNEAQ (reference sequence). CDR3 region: CASSRAAGPTSADTQYF. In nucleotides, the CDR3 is TGTGCCAGCAGCCGGGCAGCGGGGCCAACCAGCGCAGATACGCAGTATTTT.

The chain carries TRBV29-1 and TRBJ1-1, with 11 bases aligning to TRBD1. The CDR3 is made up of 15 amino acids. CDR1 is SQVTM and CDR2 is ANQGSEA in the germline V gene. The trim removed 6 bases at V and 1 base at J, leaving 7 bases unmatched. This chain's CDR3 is CSVRGQGARNTEAFF. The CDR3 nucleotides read TGCAGCGTCAGAGGACAGGGGGCCCGGAACACTGAAGCTTTCTTT.